This TCR beta chain was recorded in a study of post-analysis software for immune sequencing data. V was shortened by 5 bases and J by 7 bases, with 17 bases between the two germline ends. Per the germline V gene, CDR1 is SGHTA and CDR2 is FQGNSA. The CDR3 is 14 amino acids. This clonotype occurred a few times. The target antigen is unknown. cDNA libraries for TCR beta contained unique molecular identifiers. There were roughly 0.85 to 11 million T cells, and 510,000 or so cDNA molecules came from them. TCRdb re-analysed the PCR reads in MiXCR, keeping a single row per CDR3 protein. The top ten hold 5% to 6% of the sample, which has about 540,000 distinct CDR3 sequences, around 31% seen once. Study-level points and caveats: Five or six TRBV segments were more frequent in patients than controls; TRBV5-6, TRBV5-1 and TRBV20-1 belonged to this group.

This receptor was identified in a girl under 18 with multiple sclerosis. The sample was blood. The chain combines TRBV7-2 with TRBJ1-2; weak D call: TRBD1 (6 bases). CDR3 DNA sequence: TGTGCCAGCAGCCCAAGAAGGGGGTCGGCTGGCTACACCTTC. It translates to CASSPRRGSAGYTF.